These 28 T cell receptor beta chains share one sample of origin, sequenced in a study of OX40 agonist ivuxolimab in advanced cancers. Assay used: immunoSEQ multiplex PCR; TCRdb lists only in-frame clones, some missing. Here the sample spans about 77,000 clones, just under 90% being singletons. The specimen comprised CD4+ or CD8+ T cells sorted from blood, sampled in a trial of the OX40 agonist ivuxolimab. These receptors were collected from an adult with an advanced solid tumor such as melanoma, head and neck, liver or kidney cancer.

This clone was observed a few times. The chain carries TRBV2 and TRBJ2-3, with TRBD1 identical over 7 bases. V shed 2 bases, J shed 4 bases, and the junction held 6 bases outside the gene matches. Germline values: CDR1 SNHLY, CDR2 FYNNEI. The CDR3 extends over 15 amino acids. The chain's CDR3 is CASSELAGGSDTQYF. The CDR3, as DNA: TGTGCCAGCAGTGAACTGGCAGGGGGTTCAGATACGCAGTATTTT. The whole variable domain, filled in from reference TRBV2 and TRBJ2-3, reads EPEVTQTPSHQVTQMGQEVILRCVPISNHLYFYWYRQILGQKVEFLVSFYNNEISEKSEIFDDQFSVERPDGSNFTLKIRSTKLEDSAMYFCASSELAGGSDTQYFGPGTRLTVL.

The J gene is TRBJ2-7, the V gene TRBV15; 7 nucleotides agree with TRBD2. The J segment lost 7 bases and the V segment lost 8 bases, leaving 20 bases of the junction unmatched. CDR1 and CDR2 from the germline V gene are LNHNV and YYDKDF (reference sequence). This CDR3 spans 16 amino acids. CDR3 sequence reads: CATGYVKAGPTGEQYF. CDR3 sequence (DNA): TGTGCCACCGGGTACGTGAAAGCGGGACCAACGGGGGAGCAGTACTTC.

V is TRBV6-6 and J is TRBJ1-1; D may be TRBD1 (6 bases). CDR1 is MNHNY and CDR2 is SVGAGI in the germline V gene (reference sequence). This CDR3 is built from 14 residues. Trimming removed 2 bases at V and 6 bases at J, with 13 bases between. As DNA, the CDR3 is TGTGCCAGCAGTTACGGCGGGGGCATAGCTGAAGCTTTCTTT. Its translation: CASSYGGGIAEAFF.

The chain employs TRBV19 and TRBJ2-3; 7 bases line up with TRBD2. The V and J ends lost 3 bases and 5 bases, in that order; junction bases with no gene match: 14. Germline CDR1 is LNHDA and CDR2 is SQIVND (reference sequence). There are 17 residues in the CDR3. The CDR3 spells CASSIAVPGLFGDTQYF. The CDR3 DNA is TGTGCCAGTAGTATTGCAGTACCGGGACTATTTGGAGATACGCAGTATTTT.

This sequence joins TRBV6-5 and TRBJ1-2; 7 positions match TRBD1. CDR3 size: 15 residues. Germline lookup yields CDR1 MNHEY and CDR2 SVGAGI. The V segment lost 7 bases and the J segment 4 bases; nucleotides outside the gene matches: 12. CDR3: CASTQTGADTYGYTF. The CDR3 DNA follows: TGTGCCAGCACCCAAACAGGGGCAGACACCTATGGCTACACCTTC.

The chain joins TRBV5-1 to TRBJ1-3, with D perhaps matching TRBD1 (6 bases). This CDR3 comprises 15 residues. V gave up 4 bases and J gave up 1 base, with 12 bases separating them. Germline values: CDR1 SGHRS, CDR2 YFSETQ. The CDR3 coding sequence is TGCGCCAGCAGCCGATGGGACAATTCTGGAAACACCATATATTTT. It yields the protein CASSRWDNSGNTIYF.

The V and J genes are TRBV6-5 and TRBJ1-2; D gene unclear. V was cut by 5 bases and J by 4 bases, with 11 bases left in between. Germline lookup yields CDR1 MNHEY and CDR2 SVGAGI. This CDR3 spans 13 amino acids. CDR3 DNA: TGTGCCAGCAGTGGCGGGGATTTCTATGGCTACACCTTC. Protein sequence: CASSGGDFYGYTF.

The genes are TRBV27 and TRBJ2-1; 11 bases are shared with TRBD2. The CDR3 consists of 19 residues. The junction had 12 bases not matched to a gene; V was cut back by 5 bases and J by 0 bases. The germline V gene has CDR1 MNHEY and CDR2 SMNVEV (reference sequence). DNA of the CDR3: TGTGCCAGCAGTCCACAGACTAGCGGGACTCCAGGCTCCTACAATGAGCAGTTCTTC. Its protein is CASSPQTSGTPGSYNEQFF.

The chain recombines TRBV5-1 with TRBJ2-1; 9 nucleotides align to TRBD1. The junction had 7 bases not matched to a gene; V was cut back by 0 bases and J by 9 bases. The CDR3 consists of 15 residues. CDR1 is SGHRS and CDR2 is YFSETQ in the germline V gene. For the CDR3, the DNA is TGCGCCAGCAGCTTGGGGGACAGGGTGGGCCGTGAGCAGTTCTTC. This encodes CASSLGDRVGREQFF. The whole variable domain, filled in from reference TRBV5-1 and TRBJ2-1, reads KAGVTQTPRYLIKTRGQQVTLSCSPISGHRSVSWYQQTPGQGLQFLFEYFSETQRNKGNFPGRFSGRQFSNSRSEMNVSTLELGDSALYLCASSLGDRVGREQFFGPGTRLTVL.

The J gene is TRBJ1-4, the V gene TRBV5-1; 7 nucleotides line up with TRBD1. The CDR3 is 15 amino acids. CDR1 and CDR2 (germline): SGHRS, YFSETQ. Germline trimming cut 3 bases from V and 6 bases from J; bases unmatched to any gene: 8. CDR3 nucleotide sequence: TGCGCCAGCAGCTCATCCGGGACAGACCATGAAAAACTGTTTTTT. The encoded protein is CASSSSGTDHEKLFF. Full variable domain (rest looked up from reference TRBV5-1 and TRBJ1-4): KAGVTQTPRYLIKTRGQQVTLSCSPISGHRSVSWYQQTPGQGLQFLFEYFSETQRNKGNFPGRFSGRQFSNSRSEMNVSTLELGDSALYLCASSSSGTDHEKLFFGSGTQLSVL.

The chain links TRBV5-1 to TRBJ2-6; 13 bases are shared with TRBD2. In germline, CDR1 is SGHRS, CDR2 YFSETQ. The V gene end was trimmed by 6 bases and the J gene end by 0 bases; junction bases not matched to a gene: 12. The CDR3 is made up of 20 amino acids. CDR3: CASTRRLAGGLSSGANVLTF. The CDR3 bases are TGCGCCAGCACCCGTAGACTAGCGGGGGGTCTAAGCTCTGGGGCCAACGTCCTGACTTTC.

This chain connects TRBV5-4 to TRBJ2-5; 7 nucleotides agree with TRBD1. This CDR3 has 16 residues. Trimming removed 4 bases from V and 5 bases from J; junction bases left unmatched: 14. The germline V gene encodes CDR1 SGHNT and CDR2 YYREEE (reference sequence). The CDR3 region has the DNA TGTGCCAGCAGCCCCAAAGGGGGCGCCACAGGGGAGACCCAGTACTTC. Its translation: CASSPKGGATGETQYF.

The rearrangement links TRBV5-1 to TRBJ2-5; possibly TRBD2 for D (5 bases). Germline CDR1 reads SGHRS; CDR2 reads YFSETQ. The CDR3 runs to 14 residues. Trimming shortened V by 4 bases and J by 5 bases, and 15 bases separated the two germline ends. DNA for the CDR3: TGCGCCAGCAGCCCGGGGTGGGCTGGCGAGACCCAGTACTTC. Amino acids: CASSPGWAGETQYF.

The rearrangement joins TRBV6-5 to TRBJ2-2; the D is unclear. V gave up 7 bases and J gave up 2 bases, with 8 bases separating them. This CDR3 is 13 amino acids long. CDR1 is MNHEY and CDR2 is SVGAGI in the germline V gene. CDR3 loop: CASNTLNTGELFF. The CDR3, as DNA: TGTGCCAGCAATACACTCAACACCGGGGAGCTGTTTTTT.

V usage is TRBV18 and J usage is TRBJ2-1, with D hard to call. Trimming removed 3 bases from V and 5 bases from J, with 14 bases in between. The CDR3 contains 15 residues. Per the germline V gene, CDR1 is KGHSH and CDR2 is LQKENI. CDR3 sequence reads: CASSPMTGVHNEQFF. The CDR3 nucleotides read TGTGCCAGCTCACCTATGACTGGCGTACACAATGAGCAGTTCTTC.

The V gene is TRBV5-5, the J gene TRBJ1-2; TRBD1 is a possible D gene (5 bases). Germline-derived CDR1 and CDR2 are SGHKS and YYEKEE (reference sequence). V lost 4 bases and J 14 bases, leaving 15 bases between the germline ends. CDR3 length: 11 amino acids. CDR3 amino acids: CASSAREGNTF. In DNA, the CDR3 is TGTGCCAGCAGCGCCCGGGAGGGGAATACCTTC.

This chain uses TRBV29-1 with TRBJ2-5; the match to TRBD2 covers 7 bases. Germline CDR1 is SQVTM and CDR2 is ANQGSEA. This CDR3 region has 15 residues. The V and J ends lost 4 bases and 0 bases, in that order; junction bases with no gene match: 8. CDR3 coding DNA: TGCAGCGTTGCTGGCGGGAGCGGGGACCAAGAGACCCAGTACTTC. It yields the protein CSVAGGSGDQETQYF.

The genes are TRBV6-1 and TRBJ1-1; D gene ambiguous. The germline gives CDR1 MNHNS, CDR2 SASEGT. The CDR3 is 13 amino acids. Trimming pared 3 bases from V and 9 bases from J, leaving 14 bases between. In DNA form, the CDR3 reads TGTGCCAGCAGTGACAATGCTAGGTTTCAAGCTTTCTTT. Amino acid sequence: CASSDNARFQAFF.

The count of this clone is one. J is TRBJ2-5 and V is TRBV29-1, with D perhaps TRBD2 (5 bases). There are 14 residues in the CDR3. V was shortened by 0 bases and J by 3 bases, with 11 bases between the two germline ends. Germline lookup yields CDR1 SQVTM and CDR2 ANQGSEA. The chain's CDR3 is CSVEDPEGEETQYF. CDR3 coding DNA: TGCAGCGTTGAAGATCCCGAGGGAGAAGAGACCCAGTACTTC.

J is TRBJ1-5 and V is TRBV30; D gene unclear. The CDR3 loop spans 12 amino acids. Trimming shortened V by 3 bases and J by 6 bases, and 9 bases separated the two germline ends. Germline CDR1 is GTSNPN and CDR2 is SVGIG (reference sequence). Here the CDR3 reads CAWRGAGQPQHF. The CDR3 bases are TGTGCCTGGAGAGGAGCTGGTCAGCCCCAGCATTTT.

V is TRBV6-5 and J is TRBJ1-2; perhaps TRBD1 as D (6 bases). Germline V gene lookup returns CDR1 MNHEY and CDR2 SVGAGI. This CDR3 region has 15 residues. The V gene lost 4 bases and the J gene lost 4 bases, with 16 bases spanning the gap. CDR3 sequence: CASSFQGGEPYGYTF. The CDR3 region has the DNA TGTGCCAGCAGTTTCCAAGGGGGAGAACCCTATGGCTACACCTTC.

The V call is TRBV18, the J call TRBJ2-5; D is uncertain. V was clipped by 2 bases and J by 4 bases, with 8 bases between them. The CDR3 totals 13 residues. CDR1 KGHSH and CDR2 LQKENI come from the germline V gene. The CDR3 DNA reads TGTGCCAGCTCACCAATATTAGGAGAGACCCAGTACTTC. This encodes CASSPILGETQYF. Full variable domain (rest looked up from reference TRBV18 and TRBJ2-5): NAGVMQNPRHLVRRRGQEARLRCSPMKGHSHVYWYRQLPEEGLKFMVYLQKENIIDESGMPKERFSAEFPKEGPSILRIQQVVRGDSAAYFCASSPILGETQYFGPGTRLLVL.

This chain joins TRBV6-5 and TRBJ1-2; tentative D call: TRBD1 (5 bases). CDR3 length: 13 residues. CDR1 and CDR2 (germline): MNHEY, SVGAGI. The germline V and J ends were trimmed by 4 bases and 4 bases, with 10 bases remaining between them. CDR3 amino acids: CASSFWQGYGYTF. As DNA, the CDR3 is TGTGCCAGCAGTTTTTGGCAGGGCTATGGCTACACCTTC.

This clone appeared a single time. The chain joins TRBV6-6 to TRBJ2-5; tentatively, D is TRBD1 (6 bases). The CDR3 runs to 14 residues. V was trimmed by 6 bases and J by 2 bases, leaving 13 bases between them. Germline CDR1 is MNHNY and CDR2 is SVGAGI (reference sequence). The CDR3 loop reads CASSRPGQQETQYF. CDR3 nucleotide sequence: TGTGCCAGCAGCCGGCCCGGACAGCAAGAGACCCAGTACTTC.

The chain links TRBV18 to TRBJ1-5; D gene uncertain. The V gene's germline CDR1 is KGHSH and CDR2 LQKENI. V lost 2 bases, J lost 6 bases, and 14 bases lay in between. CDR3 length equals 15 residues. The CDR3: CASSPNLDFGQPQHF. The DNA for the CDR3 is TGTGCCAGCTCACCAAACCTAGACTTCGGTCAGCCCCAGCATTTT.

This chain uses TRBV27 with TRBJ2-3, with D maybe TRBD2 (5 bases). Germline lookup yields CDR1 MNHEY and CDR2 SMNVEV (reference sequence). Deletions cut 3 bases from V and 5 bases from J, with 12 bases between. The CDR3 spans 14 residues. CDR3 loop: CASSFTRSVDTQYF. The CDR3 DNA sequence: TGTGCCAGCAGTTTTACTAGGTCGGTAGATACGCAGTATTTT.

The V gene is TRBV9, the J gene TRBJ2-7; 10 nucleotides match TRBD2. The V gene end was trimmed by 3 bases and the J gene end by 6 bases; junction bases not matched to a gene: 6. The germline V gene encodes CDR1 SGDLS and CDR2 YYNGEE. The CDR3 spans 14 residues. CDR3 nucleotide sequence: TGTGCCAGCAGCGCTAGCGGGAGCGTTGGCGAGCAGTACTTC. It translates to CASSASGSVGEQYF. Based on the CDR3 plus reference TRBV9 and TRBJ2-7, the full variable domain is DSGVTQTPKHLITATGQRVTLRCSPRSGDLSVYWYQQSLDQGLQFLIQYYNGEERAKGNILERFSAQQFPDLHSELNLSSLELGDSALYFCASSASGSVGEQYFGPGTRLTVT.

The chain is built from TRBV7-8 and TRBJ2-7, with TRBD1 matching 10 bases. This CDR3 is 15 amino acids long. Germline lookup yields CDR1 SGHVS and CDR2 FQNEAQ. V dropped 5 bases and J dropped 6; count of bases not matched to a gene: 10. The DNA for the CDR3 is TGTGCCAGCAGCACCAAGACAGGGGGCGCGGGCGAGCAGTACTTC. It is translated as CASSTKTGGAGEQYF.